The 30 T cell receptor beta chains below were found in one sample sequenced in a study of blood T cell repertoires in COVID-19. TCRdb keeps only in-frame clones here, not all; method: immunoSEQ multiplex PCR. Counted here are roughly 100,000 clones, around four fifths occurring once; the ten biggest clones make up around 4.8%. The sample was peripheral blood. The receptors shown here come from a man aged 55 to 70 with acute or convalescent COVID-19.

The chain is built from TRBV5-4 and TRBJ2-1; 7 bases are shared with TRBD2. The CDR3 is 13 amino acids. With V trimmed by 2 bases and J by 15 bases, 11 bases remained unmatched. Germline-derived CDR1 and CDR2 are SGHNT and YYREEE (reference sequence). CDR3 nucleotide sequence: TGTGCCAGCAGCTTTTTTACCGCGGGAGTGGGGTTCTTC. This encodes CASSFFTAGVGFF.

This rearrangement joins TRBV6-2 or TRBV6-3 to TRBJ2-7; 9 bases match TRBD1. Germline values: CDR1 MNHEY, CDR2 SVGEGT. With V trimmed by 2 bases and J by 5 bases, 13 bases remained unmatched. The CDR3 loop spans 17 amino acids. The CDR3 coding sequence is TGTGCCAGCAGTTACCGCTTCTCCGGGACAGGGAAACACGAGCAGTACTTC. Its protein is CASSYRFSGTGKHEQYF.

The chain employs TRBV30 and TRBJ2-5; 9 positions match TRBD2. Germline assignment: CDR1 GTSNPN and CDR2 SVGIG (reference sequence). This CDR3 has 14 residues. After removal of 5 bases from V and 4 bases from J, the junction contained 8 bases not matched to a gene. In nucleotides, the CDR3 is TGTGCCTGGGGCCGAGCGGGGGGTGGAGAGACCCAGTACTTC. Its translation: CAWGRAGGGETQYF.

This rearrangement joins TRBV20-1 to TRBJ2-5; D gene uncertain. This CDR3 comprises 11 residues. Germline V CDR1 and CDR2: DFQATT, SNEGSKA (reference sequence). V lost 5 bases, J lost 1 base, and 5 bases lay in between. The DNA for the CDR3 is TGCAGTGCTCCTTTCCAAGAGACCCAGTACTTC. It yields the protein CSAPFQETQYF.

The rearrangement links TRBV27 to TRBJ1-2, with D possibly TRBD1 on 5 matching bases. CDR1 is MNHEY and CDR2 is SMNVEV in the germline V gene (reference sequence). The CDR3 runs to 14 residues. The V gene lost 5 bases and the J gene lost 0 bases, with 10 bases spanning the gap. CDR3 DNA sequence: TGTGCCAGCAGTGGATCAGGGACTAACTATGGCTACACCTTC. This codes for CASSGSGTNYGYTF.

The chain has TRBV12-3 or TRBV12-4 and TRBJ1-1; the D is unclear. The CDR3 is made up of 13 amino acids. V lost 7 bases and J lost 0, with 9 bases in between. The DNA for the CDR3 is TGTGCCAGCACCTCACAGATGAACACTGAAGCTTTCTTT. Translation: CASTSQMNTEAFF.

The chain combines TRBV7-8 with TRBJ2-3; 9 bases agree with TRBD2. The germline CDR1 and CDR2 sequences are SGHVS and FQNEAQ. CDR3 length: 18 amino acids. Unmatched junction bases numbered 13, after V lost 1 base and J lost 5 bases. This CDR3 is CASSLGGWAGGPGDTQYF. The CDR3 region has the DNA TGTGCCAGCAGCTTAGGCGGCTGGGCGGGGGGGCCCGGAGATACGCAGTATTTT. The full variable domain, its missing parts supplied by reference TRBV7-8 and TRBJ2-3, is GAGVSQSPRYKVAKRGQDVALRCDPISGHVSLFWYQQALGQGPEFLTYFQNEAQLDKSGLPSDRFFAERPEGSVSTLKIQRTQQEDSAVYLCASSLGGWAGGPGDTQYFGPGTRLTVL.

DNA for the CDR3: TGTGCCAGCAGCTTAGGGCTAGCGATAGAGACCCAGTACTTC. Amino acid sequence: CASSLGLAIETQYF. The chain couples TRBV7-9 to TRBJ2-5, with TRBD2 as a possible D gene (6 bases). The germline gives CDR1 SEHNR, CDR2 FQNEAQ (reference sequence). V lost 1 base, J lost 4 bases, and 10 bases lay in between. This CDR3 comprises 14 residues.

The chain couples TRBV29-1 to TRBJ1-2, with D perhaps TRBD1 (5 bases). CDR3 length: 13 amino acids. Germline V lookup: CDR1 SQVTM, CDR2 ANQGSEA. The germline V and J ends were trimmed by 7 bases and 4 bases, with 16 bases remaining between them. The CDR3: CSGLGEAGYGYTF. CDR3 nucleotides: TGCAGCGGTTTGGGGGAGGCTGGCTATGGCTACACCTTC.

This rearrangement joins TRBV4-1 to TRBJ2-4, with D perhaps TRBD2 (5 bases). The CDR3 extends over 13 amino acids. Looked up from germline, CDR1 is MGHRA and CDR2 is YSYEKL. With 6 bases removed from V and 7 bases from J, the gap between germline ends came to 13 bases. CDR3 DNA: TGCGCCAGCAGGGCCGGGGTGGGGAACATTCAGTACTTC. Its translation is CASRAGVGNIQYF.

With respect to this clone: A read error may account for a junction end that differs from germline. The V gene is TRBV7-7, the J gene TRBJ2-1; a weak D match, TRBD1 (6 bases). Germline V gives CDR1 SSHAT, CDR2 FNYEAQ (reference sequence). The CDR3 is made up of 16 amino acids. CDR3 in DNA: TGTGCTAGCAGCCTTGGGGGCAGGGTTGGAAGTGTTGAGCAGTTCTTC. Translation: CASSLGGRVGSVEQFF. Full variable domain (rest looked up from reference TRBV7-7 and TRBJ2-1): GAGVSQSPRYKVTKRGQDVTLRCDPISSHATLYWYQQALGQGPEFLTYFNYEAQPDKSGLPSDRFSAERPEGSISTLTIQRTEQRDSAMYRCASSLGGRVGSVEQFFGPGTRLTVL.

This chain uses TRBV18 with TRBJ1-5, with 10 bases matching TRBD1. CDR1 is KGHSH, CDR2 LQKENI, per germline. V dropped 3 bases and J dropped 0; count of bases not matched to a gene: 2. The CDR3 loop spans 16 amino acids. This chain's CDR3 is CASSPGTGDSNQPQHF. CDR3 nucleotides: TGTGCCAGCTCACCCGGGACAGGGGATAGCAATCAGCCCCAGCATTTT.

The CDR3 nucleotides are TGTGCCAGCAGCTTAGCCCCGCGGGGGTTCTTAGGCTCCTACAATGAGCAGTTCTTC. Its translation: CASSLAPRGFLGSYNEQFF. The rearrangement uses TRBV7-2 and TRBJ2-1; 7 bases fit TRBD2. The ends lost 0 bases at V and 0 bases at J; junction bases unmatched: 11. This CDR3 is built from 19 residues. The germline gives CDR1 SGHTA, CDR2 FQGNSA.

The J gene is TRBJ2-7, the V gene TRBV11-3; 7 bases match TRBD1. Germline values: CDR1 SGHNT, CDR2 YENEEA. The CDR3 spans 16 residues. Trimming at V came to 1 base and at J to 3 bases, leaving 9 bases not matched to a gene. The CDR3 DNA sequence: TGTGCCAGCAGCTTAGGGGACAGCCAAACTGGCTACGAGCAGTACTTC. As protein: CASSLGDSQTGYEQYF.

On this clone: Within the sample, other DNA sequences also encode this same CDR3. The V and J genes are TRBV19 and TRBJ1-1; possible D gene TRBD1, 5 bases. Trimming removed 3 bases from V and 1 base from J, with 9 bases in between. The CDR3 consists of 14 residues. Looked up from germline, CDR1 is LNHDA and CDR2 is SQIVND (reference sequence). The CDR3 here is CASSIGGRNTEAFF. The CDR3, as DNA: TGTGCCAGTAGTATCGGGGGGAGGAACACTGAAGCTTTCTTT. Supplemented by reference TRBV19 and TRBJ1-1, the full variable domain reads DGGITQSPKYLFRKEGQNVTLSCEQNLNHDAMYWYRQDPGQGLRLIYYSQIVNDFQKGDIAEGYSVSREKKESFPLTVTSAQKNPTAFYLCASSIGGRNTEAFFGQGTRLTVV.

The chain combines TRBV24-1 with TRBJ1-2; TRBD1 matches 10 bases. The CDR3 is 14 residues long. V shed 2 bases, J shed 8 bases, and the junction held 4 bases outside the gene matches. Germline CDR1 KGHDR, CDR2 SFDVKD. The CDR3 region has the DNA TGTGCCACCAGTGATTCACGGGACAGGGGAGGCTACACCTTC. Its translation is CATSDSRDRGGYTF.

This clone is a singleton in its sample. CDR3 amino acids: CASTLQGADTQYF. The CDR3 region has the DNA TGCGCCAGCACCCTACAGGGGGCAGATACGCAGTATTTT. V and J are TRBV5-1 and TRBJ2-3, with TRBD1 matching 8 bases. V lost 6 bases, J lost 4 bases, and 4 bases stayed unmatched. CDR1 and CDR2 (germline): SGHRS, YFSETQ. The CDR3 covers 13 residues.

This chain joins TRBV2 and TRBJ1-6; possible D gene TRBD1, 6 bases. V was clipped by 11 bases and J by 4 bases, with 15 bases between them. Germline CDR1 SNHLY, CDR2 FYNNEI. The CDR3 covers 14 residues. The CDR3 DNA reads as TGTGCCCGAAAAGGGGGTCAGTATAATTCACCCCTCCACTTT. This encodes CARKGGQYNSPLHF.

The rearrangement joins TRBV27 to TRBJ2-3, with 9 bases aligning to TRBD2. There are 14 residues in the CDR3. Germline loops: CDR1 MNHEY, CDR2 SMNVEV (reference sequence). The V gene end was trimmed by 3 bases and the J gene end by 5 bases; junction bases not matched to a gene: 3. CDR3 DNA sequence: TGTGCCAGCAGTTTCGAACTAGCGGGAGATACGCAGTATTTT. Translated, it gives CASSFELAGDTQYF.

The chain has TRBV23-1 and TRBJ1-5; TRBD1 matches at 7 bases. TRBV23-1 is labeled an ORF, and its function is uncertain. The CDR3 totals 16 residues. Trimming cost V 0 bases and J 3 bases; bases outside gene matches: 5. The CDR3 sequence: CASSQSEGAHNQPQHF. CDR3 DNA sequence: TGCGCCAGCAGTCAATCCGAGGGGGCTCACAATCAGCCCCAGCATTTT.

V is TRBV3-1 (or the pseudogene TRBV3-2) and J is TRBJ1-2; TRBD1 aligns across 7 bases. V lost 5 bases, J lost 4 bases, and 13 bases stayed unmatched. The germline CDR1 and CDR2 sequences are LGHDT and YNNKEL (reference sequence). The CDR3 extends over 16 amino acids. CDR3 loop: CASSALRTGRPYGYTF. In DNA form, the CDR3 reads TGTGCCAGCAGCGCCTTACGGACAGGCCGACCCTATGGCTACACCTTC.

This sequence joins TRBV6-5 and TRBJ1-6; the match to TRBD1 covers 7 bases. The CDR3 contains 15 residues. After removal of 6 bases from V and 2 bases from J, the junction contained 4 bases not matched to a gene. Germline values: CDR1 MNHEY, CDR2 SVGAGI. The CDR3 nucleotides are TGTGCCAGCAGGGCAGGGGGAGCCTATAATTCACCCCTCCACTTT. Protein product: CASRAGGAYNSPLHF.

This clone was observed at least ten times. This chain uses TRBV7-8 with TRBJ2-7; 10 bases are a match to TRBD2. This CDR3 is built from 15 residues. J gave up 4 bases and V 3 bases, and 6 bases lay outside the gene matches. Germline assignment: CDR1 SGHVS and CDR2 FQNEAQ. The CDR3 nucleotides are TGTGCCAGCAGCTTTAGATCTAGCGGGAGTTACGAGCAGTACTTC. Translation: CASSFRSSGSYEQYF.

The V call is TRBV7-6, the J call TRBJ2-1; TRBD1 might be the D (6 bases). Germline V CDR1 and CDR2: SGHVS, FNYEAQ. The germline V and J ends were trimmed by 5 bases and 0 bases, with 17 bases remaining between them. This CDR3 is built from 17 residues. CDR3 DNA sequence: TGTGCCAGCAGCCCCAACCCGGGACAAAACTCCTACAATGAGCAGTTCTTC. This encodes CASSPNPGQNSYNEQFF.

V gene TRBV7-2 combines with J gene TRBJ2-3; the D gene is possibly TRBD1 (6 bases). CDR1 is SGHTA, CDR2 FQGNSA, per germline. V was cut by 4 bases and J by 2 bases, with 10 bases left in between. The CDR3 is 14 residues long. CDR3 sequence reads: CASSWQGYTDTQYF. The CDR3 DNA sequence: TGTGCCAGCAGCTGGCAGGGGTACACAGATACGCAGTATTTT.

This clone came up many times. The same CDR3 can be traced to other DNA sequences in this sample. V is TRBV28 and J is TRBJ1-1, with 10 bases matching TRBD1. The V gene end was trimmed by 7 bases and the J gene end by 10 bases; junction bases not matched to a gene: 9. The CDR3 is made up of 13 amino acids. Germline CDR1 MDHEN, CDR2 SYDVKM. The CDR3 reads CASTSLWDRGAFF. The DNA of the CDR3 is TGTGCCAGCACCTCCCTTTGGGACAGGGGAGCTTTCTTT. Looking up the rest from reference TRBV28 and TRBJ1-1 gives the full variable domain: DVKVTQSSRYLVKRTGEKVFLECVQDMDHENMFWYRQDPGLGLRLIYFSYDVKMKEKGDIPEGYSVSREKKERFSLILESASTNQTSMYLCASTSLWDRGAFFGQGTRLTVV.

The CDR3 region is CASSQETVQETQYF. DNA for the CDR3: TGCGCCAGCAGCCAAGAAACAGTTCAAGAGACCCAGTACTTC. The chain joins TRBV4-1 to TRBJ2-5, with D unresolved. The V gene lost 0 bases and the J gene lost 2 bases, with 7 bases spanning the gap. Looked up from germline, CDR1 is MGHRA and CDR2 is YSYEKL. The CDR3 sequence is 14 residues long.

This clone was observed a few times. Written as DNA, the CDR3 is TGTGCCAGCAGCCGGGTAGGGACAGGGTCTGAAAAACTGTTTTTT. This encodes CASSRVGTGSEKLFF. J is TRBJ1-4 and V is TRBV9; 9 positions match TRBD1. V was pared by 4 bases and J by 7 bases, with 8 bases of the junction left unmatched. This CDR3 region has 15 residues. CDR1 and CDR2 (germline): SGDLS, YYNGEE.

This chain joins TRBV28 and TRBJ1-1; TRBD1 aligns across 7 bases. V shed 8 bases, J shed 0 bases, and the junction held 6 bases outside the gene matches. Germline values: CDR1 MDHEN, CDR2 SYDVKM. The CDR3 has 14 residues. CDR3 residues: CASLQGPMNTEAFF. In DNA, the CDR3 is TGTGCCAGCTTACAGGGGCCGATGAACACTGAAGCTTTCTTT.

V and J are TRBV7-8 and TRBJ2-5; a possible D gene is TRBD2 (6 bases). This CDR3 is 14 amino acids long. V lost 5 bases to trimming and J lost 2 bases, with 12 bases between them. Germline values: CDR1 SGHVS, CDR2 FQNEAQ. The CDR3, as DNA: TGTGCCAGCAGCCCTTTAGCGGAACAAGAGACCCAGTACTTC. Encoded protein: CASSPLAEQETQYF.